This T cell receptor beta chain derives from a study of T-cell reconstitution after alpha-beta-depleted transplantation in children. J was trimmed by 1 base and V by 9 bases; bases with no gene match: 6. The length of the CDR3 is 15 residues. The TCRbeta library was prepared with unique molecular identifiers. Via MiXCR, TCRdb re-called the PCR reads, giving one row per CDR3 protein. The top ten hold over 4.5% of the sample, which has some 240,000 distinct CDR3 sequences, 9.7% seen once. The chain couples TRBV12-3 or TRBV12-4 to TRBJ2-6, with 7 bases aligning to TRBD1. This clonotype was sampled from a human donor who donated a stem cell graft to a child with SCID. Sequencing was performed on PBMCs from the stem cell graft donor, taken from the stem cell graft. CDR3 nucleotides: TGTGCCAGTACAGGGGTTGGTTCTGGGGCCAACGTCCTGACTTTC. Translation: CASTGVGSGANVLTF.